The 17 T cell receptor delta chains below were found in one sample sequenced in a study of gamma-delta chains in newborns, infants, children. TCRdb re-called clones from the reads via CATT. In the table there are more than 6,500 delta-chain clones, 1.6% of which are singletons. The material sequenced was blood. All receptors derive from a child who was a newborn, infant or young child, either healthy, febrile or measles-vaccinated (not recorded which).

The V gene reported is TRDV1; the J gene is uncalled; TRDD3 reflects the table's D call only, with no check against the DNA. The germline CDR1 and CDR2 sequences are TSWWSYY and QGS. CDR3 length equals 22 residues. In DNA form, the CDR3 reads TGTGCTCTTGGGGAAGGGGTGGCCTTCCTACGTCGCTGGGGGACCTACACCGATAAACCCATCTTT. Translating it yields CALGEGVAFLRRWGTYTDKPIF.

On this clone: This DNA translates differently at residue 3 from the TCRdb protein, which is that of a much larger clone; a read error is likely, and the protein shown is the DNA's own translation. This chain joins TRDV2 and TRDJ1, with D tentatively TRDD3 (5 bases). The CDR3 is 16 amino acids. Germline CDR1 is GEAIGNYY and CDR2 is EKD. The CDR3 reads CARDTLGAHHTDKLIF. The DNA of the CDR3 is TGTGCCCGTGACACGCTTGGGGCCCATCACACCGATAAACTCATCTTT.

Of note for this clone: A much larger clone differs from this one at a single base, so this may be a read error. The sample contains more than one DNA sequence encoding this CDR3. V usage is TRDV1 and J usage is TRDJ1; 9 nucleotides line up with TRDD3. The CDR3 consists of 16 residues. Germline lookup yields CDR1 TSWWSYY and CDR2 QGS. CDR3 in DNA: TGTGCCCTTGGATTGGGCTGGGGGATTTACACCGATAAACTCATCTTT. It yields the protein CALGLGWGIYTDKLIF.

This clone turned up a few times. A read error likely explains why the TCRdb protein, taken from a much larger clone, differs from this DNA's translation at residue 17; the protein shown is translated from the DNA. As DNA, the CDR3 is TGTGCCTGTGACACCGTACTGGGGGATACGCGCTCCTGGGACACCCGACGGATGTTTTTC. Translation gives CACDTVLGDTRSWDTRRMFF. The chain recombines TRDV2 with TRDJ3, with 13 bases lining up with TRDD3. This CDR3 is built from 20 residues. Germline CDR1 is GEAIGNYY and CDR2 is EKD.

This clone showed up just a few times. The mismatch at residue 5 between this DNA's translation and the TCRdb protein of a much larger clone likely reflects a read error; the protein shown is translated from the DNA. The chain joins TRDV1 to TRDJ1, with TRDD2 matching 7 bases. This CDR3 is built from 16 residues. The germline V gene encodes CDR1 TSWWSYY and CDR2 QGS. CDR3 region: CALGKLVPSYTDKLIF. Written as DNA, the CDR3 is TGTGCTCTTGGGAAACTAGTTCCTTCCTACACCGATAAACTCATCTTT.

As regards this clone: The protein given by TCRdb reflects a much larger clone and differs at residue 13 from this DNA's translation, likely from a read error; the protein shown is the DNA's translation. The chain joins TRDV1 to TRDJ1, with D possibly TRDD3 on 5 matching bases. Looked up from germline, CDR1 is TSWWSYY and CDR2 is QGS. CDR3 length: 18 amino acids. The ends were cut back, 0 bases at V and 3 bases at J, with 20 bases in the middle. The CDR3: CALGELLRGTRYADKLIF. For the CDR3, the DNA is TGTGCTCTTGGGGAACTCCTCAGGGGAACTCGGTACGCCGATAAACTCATCTTT.

This clone was picked up a small number of times. The junction departs from germline at one end; a sequencing error may be responsible. Other DNA variants within this sample encode the same CDR3. This chain links TRDV2 with TRDJ3, with TRDD3 identical over 10 bases. Germline V gene sequence: CDR1 GEAIGNYY, CDR2 EKD. The CDR3 covers 20 residues. The CDR3 region is CACFLLGDPRSSWDTRQMFF. The DNA for the CDR3 is TGTGCCTGCTTTCTACTGGGGGATCCGCGGAGCTCCTGGGACACCCGGCAGATGTTTTTC.

Worth noting for this clone: A clone one base away is much larger, so this may be a read error. The sample holds other DNA sequences that translate to the same CDR3. The chain is built from TRDV1 and TRDJ1; TRDD3 agrees at 7 bases. The CDR3 is 18 residues long. Germline loops: CDR1 TSWWSYY, CDR2 QGS. CDR3 amino acids: CALGELGGLSGYTDKLIF. The CDR3 DNA follows: TGTGCTCTCGGGGAACTAGGGGGATTGAGTGGGTACACCGATAAACTCATCTTT.

In this sample, this clone turned up a few times. The TCRdb protein, from a much larger clone, departs from this DNA's translation at residue 9, likely by read error; the protein shown derives from the DNA. The rearrangement links TRDV2 to TRDJ1; TRDD3 is a possible D gene (5 bases). Trimming left V 1 base short and J 0 bases short, with 20 bases between. CDR1 and CDR2 (germline): GEAIGNYY, EKD. The CDR3 extends over 18 amino acids. CDR3 coding DNA: TGTGCCTGTGACACGGGACGGGGGGTACTCGGTTACACCGATAAACTCATCTTT. Its translation is CACDTGRGVLGYTDKLIF.

Worth noting for this clone: A much larger clone lies one base from this, so it may be a read error. This sample includes further DNA sequences coding for the same CDR3. The rearrangement joins TRAV29/DV5 to TRDJ1; 9 nucleotides align to TRDD3. The CDR3 contains 23 residues. The V segment lost 0 bases and the J segment 0 bases; nucleotides outside the gene matches: 27. Germline V CDR1 and CDR2: NSMFDY, ISSIKDK. Here the CDR3 reads CAASVKTFPIHGGGYSDTDKLIF. Written as DNA, the CDR3 is TGTGCAGCAAGCGTCAAAACCTTCCCCATTCACGGGGGGGGATACTCCGACACCGATAAACTCATCTTT.

This clone was observed a few times. TCRdb has a much larger clone's protein, which differs at residue 9 from the translation of this DNA, likely because of a read error; what is shown is the protein translated from the DNA. The J gene is TRDJ1, the V gene TRDV2, with 7 bases aligning to TRDD3. Germline CDR1 is GEAIGNYY and CDR2 is EKD. The CDR3 covers 15 residues. The V gene end was trimmed by 3 bases and the J gene end by 1 base; junction bases not matched to a gene: 7. CDR3 sequence reads: CACDRWGSCTDKLIF. The CDR3 DNA sequence: TGTGCCTGTGACCGCTGGGGGTCATGCACCGATAAACTCATCTTT.

This clone was detected a few times. The DNA translation disagrees with the TCRdb protein at residue 6, so the protein in this description comes from the DNA. The chain couples TRDV1 to TRDJ2; possible D gene TRDD3, 6 bases. This CDR3 contains 19 residues. Germline V lookup: CDR1 TSWWSYY, CDR2 QGS. Deletions cut 2 bases from V and 8 bases from J, with 27 bases between. For the CDR3, the DNA is TGTGCTCTTGGGGAAGCAAACCCCTCCCTCTTTTACTGGGACGCACAACTCTTCTTT. This translates into CALGEANPSLFYWDAQLFF.

This clone is large (0.1 to 1%) within its sample. The same CDR3 also results from other DNA sequences found in this sample. The rearrangement joins TRDV2 to TRDJ1; TRDD3 aligns across 8 bases. Per germline, CDR1 GEAIGNYY and CDR2 EKD. J gave up 3 bases and V 0 bases, and 2 bases lay outside the gene matches. The CDR3 contains 14 residues. The CDR3 protein is CACDTVLGADKLIF. CDR3 nucleotide sequence: TGTGCCTGTGACACCGTACTGGGGGCCGATAAACTCATCTTT.

By its share, this clone is medium-sized (0.01 to 0.1%). As DNA, the CDR3 is TGTGCTCTTGGGGAACTGGGGATGAACACCGATAAACTCATCTTT. This codes for CALGELGMNTDKLIF. The chain has TRDV1 and TRDJ1; perhaps TRDD3 as D (6 bases). The V and J ends lost 0 bases and 0 bases respectively, with 8 bases between them. The CDR3 sequence is 15 residues long. The germline V gene has CDR1 TSWWSYY and CDR2 QGS.

The chain combines TRDV3 with TRDJ1; 11 positions match TRDD3. The CDR3 contains 19 residues. V gave up 3 bases and J gave up 2 bases; unmatched junction bases: 20. CDR1 is TVYSNPD, CDR2 GDNSRS, per germline (reference sequence). CDR3 residues: CAFTPPPYWGIVITDKLIF. CDR3 DNA: TGTGCCTTCACTCCTCCACCGTACTGGGGGATAGTTATAACCGATAAACTCATCTTT. Using reference TRDV3 and TRDJ1 for the parts outside the CDR3, the full variable domain is CDKVTQSSPDQTVASGSEVVLLCTYDTVYSNPDLFWYRIRPDYSFQFVFYGDNSRSEGADFTQGRFSVKHILTQKAFHLVISPVRTEDSATYYCAFTPPPYWGIVITDKLIFGKGTRVTVEP.

The chain carries TRDV1 and TRDJ1; 8 bases agree with TRDD3. This CDR3 has 20 residues. V lost 1 base, J lost 0 bases, and 16 bases stayed unmatched. Germline lookup yields CDR1 TSWWSYY and CDR2 QGS. CDR3 amino acids: CALGERRGVYWGLHTDKLIF. Written as DNA, the CDR3 is TGTGCTCTTGGGGAACGTCGAGGCGTTTACTGGGGGTTGCACACCGATAAACTCATCTTT.

Relative to its sample, this clone is medium-sized. The chain combines TRDV1 with TRDJ1; 13 nucleotides agree with TRDD3. The CDR3 has 20 residues. CDR1 and CDR2 (germline): TSWWSYY, QGS. J was trimmed by 1 base and V by 6 bases; bases with no gene match: 17. The CDR3 here is CALGPPKLYWGIRGTDKLIF. The DNA of the CDR3 is TGTGCTCTTGGTCCCCCCAAGCTTTACTGGGGGATACGGGGCACCGATAAACTCATCTTT.